Listed below are T cell receptor beta chains from one sample, sequenced in a study of OX40 agonist ivuxolimab in advanced cancers. TCRdb keeps only in-frame clones here, not all; method: immunoSEQ multiplex PCR. Found here are more than 65,000 clones, around 81% of them singletons; the top ten hold less than 6.5%. This specimen consisted of CD4+ or CD8+ T cells sorted from blood, obtained in a trial of the OX40 agonist ivuxolimab. The source of these receptors is an adult with an advanced solid tumor such as melanoma, head and neck, liver or kidney cancer. CDR3s leave out the opening cysteine and the closing phenylalanine or tryptophan.

TRBV5-5	ASSRGQGRLDEKLF
TRBV5-8	ASSRDREGYT
TRBV6-6	ASRRQVADTQY
TRBV14	ASSRTFTGNTIY
TRBV4-3	ASSQETGGNQPQH
TRBV7-9	ASSSHRGSTGELF
TRBV7-8	ASSLRGGTDTQY
TRBV5-4	ASSLDGVQETQY
TRBV27	ASSAPITGGQETQY
TRBV13	ASSLGLGLYEQY
TRBV5-1	ASSLAGRGDEKLF
TRBV7-9	ASSSPQGNTEAF
TRBV15	ATSRQGASEQY
TRBV15	ATSRTIPGQVGTQY
TRBV6-5	ASSYGRVASGGEQF
TRBV28	ASSLVGSGNTIY
TRBV5-6	ASSLDRTSGRNEQY
TRBV2	ASSGGAEAF
TRBV19	ATEPWGGKNIQY
TRBV4-3	ASSQDLDGRYGYT
TRBV27	ASRPNRESYEQY
TRBV4-2	ASSQETPFSYNEQF
TRBV7-2	ASSLRTGLGRYGYT
TRBV10-1	ASSVQGSEQF
TRBV27	ASSPYSLGNAIIRPLH
TRBV13	ASSRGLAGSPYEQY
TRBV15	ATSRERDPSYEQY
TRBV7-2	ASSLAGAPGNTIY
TRBV7-8	ASSLDREVPGGETQY
TRBV5-3	ARSLRTGAAGELF
TRBV7-9	ASSLGTGGNGYT
TRBV13	ASSPRTSGRAGDTQY
TRBV5-4	ASSLELATSYEQY
TRBV7-7	ASSLGGTDTQY
TRBV5-6	ASSLGGYRVNEKLF
TRBV30	AWSVLRRAGGTYEQY
TRBV6-5	ASGLAGSPLH
TRBV5-6	ASSLQSGRGETQY